This T cell receptor (beta chain) was documented in a study of control samples from healthy donors and cancer patients. The junction had 17 bases not matched to a gene; V was cut back by 5 bases and J by 0 bases. The CDR3 extends over 19 amino acids. The V gene's germline CDR1 is SEHNR and CDR2 FQNEAQ (reference sequence). Profiled with immunoSEQ multiplex PCR; TCRdb holds only in-frame clones, not every one. The repertoire consists of about 120,000 clones, with roughly 92% occurring once and the leading ten covering roughly 6%. Sequenced input: blood. The receptor was derived from a young man in good health. This chain links TRBV7-9 with TRBJ2-3; TRBD2 matches at 7 bases. The CDR3 nucleotides read TGTGCCAGCAGCGCCCGACTCTGGGGCCAGCGGGGCAGCACAGATACGCAGTATTTT. Residues: CASSARLWGQRGSTDTQYF.